The entry below describes one T cell receptor beta chain. Per the study methods: Estimates of nucleated cell counts were drawn from the amplification of reference gene primers. The data were produced by immunoSEQ multiplex PCR, yet TCRdb's version contains in-frame clones alone and is incomplete. For V, J and clone size, that table is used; D and trimming come from the DNA. The sample shows about 170,000 clones, over 75% of them seen only once. The entry originates in a study of blood T cell repertoires in COVID-19. Background on the study: PBMCs, B-cell-depleted T cells, or T cells were the source of the cDNA or gDNA that made up the material.

The CDR3 has 16 residues. Per the germline V gene, CDR1 is LGHNA and CDR2 is YNFKEQ. Losses at the gene ends were 0 bases for V and 2 bases for J; bases not matched to a gene: 2. During active infection, Seattle patients enrolled and were then monitored through disease. The sample taken for sequencing was peripheral blood. This TCR came from an elderly man with COVID-19, enrolled during active disease. V gene TRBV4-2 combines with J gene TRBJ2-2, with TRBD2 identical over 8 bases. The CDR3: CASSQDSGENTGELFF. CDR3 nucleotides: TGTGCCAGCAGCCAAGATAGCGGGGAAAACACCGGGGAGCTGTTTTTT.